These T cell receptor beta chains were read from a single sample in a study of T cell responses to AZD1222 COVID-19 vaccine. The repertoire was sequenced with immunoSEQ multiplex PCR; TCRdb's copy has only in-frame clones and lacks some. The table shows roughly 140,000 clones, with about 89% occurring only once. The sample was peripheral blood, taken 28 days after the second AZD1222 dose. These receptor sequences come from an adult who received the AZD1222 COVID-19 vaccine. Each CDR3 is given with its conserved first and last residue. The order of the fields is D gene, J gene, V gene, clone size, CDR3 DNA, CDR3 protein. A D gene is named only where the DNA matches it firmly. Size values are once, few and many counts, or a class for expanded clones, and some rows have none.

TRBD1,TRBJ2-5,TRBV7-3,NA,TGTGCCAGCAGCTTATGGACAGGCCAAGAGACCCAGTACTTC,CASSLWTGQETQYF
NA,TRBJ1-1,TRBV5-4,NA,TGTGCCAGCAGTTTAGTTCGACAGGCCCGGGAGGGGACTGAAGCTTTCTTT,CASSLVRQAREGTEAFF
NA,TRBJ2-2,TRBV24-1,NA,TGTGCCACCAGTGACTGGATTTCTGGGGAGCTGTTTTTT,CATSDWISGELFF
TRBD2,TRBJ2-1,TRBV7-3,NA,TGTGCCAGCAGTGCGGCTAGCGGGAGTATCAATGAGCAGTTCTTC,CASSAASGSINEQFF
NA,TRBJ2-3,TRBV19,NA,TGTGCCAGTAGTCTCCCGGGACTTGTCACAGATACGCAGTATTTT,CASSLPGLVTDTQYF
NA,TRBJ2-3,TRBV7-9,NA,TGTGCCAGCAGCCCCCAACCCAGGAACACAGATACGCAGTATTTT,CASSPQPRNTDTQYF
TRBD2,TRBJ2-1,TRBV11-2,NA,TGTGCCAGCAGGCCCTCGGGGACTAGCGTATACAATGAGCAGTTCTTC,CASRPSGTSVYNEQFF
TRBD1,TRBJ1-5,TRBV11-2,NA,TGTGCCAGCAGCTTAGGAGACAGGGTGATTGGTCAGCCCCAGCATTTT,CASSLGDRVIGQPQHF
TRBD2,TRBJ2-2,TRBV9,NA,TGTGCCAGCAGCGTAGCTACTAGCGGGAGGCTGTTTTTT,CASSVATSGRLFF
TRBD1,TRBJ2-7,TRBV6-5,NA,TGTGCCACCGGACAGGGAAGCTCCTACGAGCAGTACTTC,CATGQGSSYEQYF
TRBD1,TRBJ1-4,TRBV24-1,NA,TGTGCCACCAGTGACCACGGACAGGAGAATGAAAAACTGTTTTTT,CATSDHGQENEKLFF
TRBD1,TRBJ1-1,TRBV5-1,NA,TGCGCCAGCAGCTTGTCCCCTGGGACAGGGGAAGCTTTCTTT,CASSLSPGTGEAFF
TRBD2,TRBJ2-2,TRBV5-4,NA,TGTGCCAGCAGCTTGTTGCGGGAGGGTCTCAGCGGGGAGCTGTTTTTT,CASSLLREGLSGELFF
NA,TRBJ1-6,TRBV30,NA,TGTGCCACGACAGGTGGTGATTCCTATAATTCACCCCTCCACTTT,CATTGGDSYNSPLHF
TRBD1,TRBJ2-3,TRBV19,NA,TGTGCCAGTACGGGGACAGGGCGAAGAGATACGCAGTATTTT,CASTGTGRRDTQYF
NA,TRBJ1-2,TRBV4-3,NA,TGCGCCAGCAGCCAAGATCCGGGACACAACTATGGCTACACCTTC,CASSQDPGHNYGYTF
NA,TRBJ1-1,TRBV7-9,NA,TGTGCCAGCAGCCACGGTGGGAGGGGGAACACTGAAGCTTTCTTT,CASSHGGRGNTEAFF
TRBD2,TRBJ2-7,TRBV18,few,TGTGCCAGCTCAACGGACACTGGACTAGCGGGCCGCTACGAGCAGTACTTC,CASSTDTGLAGRYEQYF
NA,TRBJ1-5,TRBV7-8,NA,TGTGCCAGCAGCTTAATGGCCTCCGAAAATCAGCCCCAGCATTTT,CASSLMASENQPQHF
NA,TRBJ2-3,TRBV4-3,NA,TGCGCCAGCAGCCAAGAGGGGGGAGCGGCAGATACGCAGTATTTT,CASSQEGGAADTQYF
TRBD1,TRBJ1-6,TRBV18,NA,TGTGCCAGCTCACCACTTAGGAGAGGGACAGGGAAGACCTATAATTCACCCCTCCACTTT,CASSPLRRGTGKTYNSPLHF
TRBD2,TRBJ2-1,TRBV11-2,many,TGTGCCAGCAGCTTGGGACTAGCGCAGCAGTTCTTC,CASSLGLAQQFF
TRBD1,TRBJ1-2,TRBV19,NA,TGTGCCAGTAGTATCCTAACAGGGACAGGGACTAACTATGGCTACACCTTC,CASSILTGTGTNYGYTF
NA,TRBJ1-4,TRBV5-1,NA,TGCGCCAGCAGCTTGGTTATGGGAGGTGGGAATGAAAAACTGTTTTTT,CASSLVMGGGNEKLFF